What follows describes a single T cell receptor beta chain. The antigen is unknown. The data were obtained in a study of radiation and T cells in renal cell carcinoma. The assay was immunoSEQ multiplex PCR, and TCRdb's table has in-frame clones only and misses some. Of just under 80,000 clones in the sample, just over 85% are singletons; the top ten hold 22%. Study-wide results and limits: Baseline intratumoral clonotype presence is unknown without pretreatment biopsies.

The CDR3 has 13 amino acids. V lost 5 bases, J lost 3 bases, and 11 bases lay in between. Germline V gene data show CDR1 as SGHTA and CDR2 as FQGNSA. Time point: blood 2 weeks post-SBRT. Treatment specified: 15 Gy SBRT to primary tumor, nephrectomy 4 weeks later. This renal cell carcinoma was of the clear cell type. This chain joins TRBV7-2 and TRBJ2-7, with D uncertain. The receptor was derived from a woman aged 45-65 years with renal cell carcinoma. Sequenced material: blood, taken from a patient whose treatment included radiotherapy and nephrectomy. CDR3 sequence reads: CASSPAYSYEQYF. The CDR3 region has the DNA TGTGCCAGCAGCCCCGCTTATAGCTACGAGCAGTACTTC.